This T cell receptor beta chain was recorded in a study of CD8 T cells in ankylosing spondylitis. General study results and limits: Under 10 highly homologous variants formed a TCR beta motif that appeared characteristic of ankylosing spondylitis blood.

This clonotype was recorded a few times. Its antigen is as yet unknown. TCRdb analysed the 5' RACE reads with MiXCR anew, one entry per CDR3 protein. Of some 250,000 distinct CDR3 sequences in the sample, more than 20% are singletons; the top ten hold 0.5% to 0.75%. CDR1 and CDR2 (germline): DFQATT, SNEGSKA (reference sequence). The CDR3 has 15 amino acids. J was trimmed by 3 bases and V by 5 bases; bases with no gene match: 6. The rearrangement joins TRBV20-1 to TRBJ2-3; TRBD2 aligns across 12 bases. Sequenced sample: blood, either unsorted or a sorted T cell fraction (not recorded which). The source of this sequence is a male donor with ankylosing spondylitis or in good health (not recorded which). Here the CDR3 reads CSASSGGVITDTQYF. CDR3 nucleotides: TGCAGTGCTTCTAGCGGGGGGGTAATAACAGATACGCAGTATTTT.